Listed below are T cell receptor beta chains from one sample, sequenced in a study of identical twins. TCRdb re-called the 5' RACE reads through MiXCR, storing one row per CDR3 protein. The sample includes 300,000 to 400,000 distinct CDR3 sequences, 10% to 15% of them seen just once. These same data were also listed under a study on yellow fever vaccine responses in identical twins.

Sequencing was performed on CD8+ T cells sorted from blood. The receptors here all came from a young woman in good health. The CDR3 runs from the conserved cysteine through the conserved F or W. D genes are given only for firm matches. Clone size is shown for a subset of rows, as once, few, many or a class of expanded clone.

j_gene,d_gene,abundance,v_gene,CDR3aa,CDR3nt
TRBJ2-2,-,few,TRBV6-4,CASSESYGATGELFF,TGTGCCAGCAGTGAAAGCTACGGGGCCACCGGGGAGCTGTTTTTT
TRBJ1-5,TRBD1,many,TRBV12-3/TRBV12-4,CASSTYRGPGKPQHF,TGTGCCAGCAGTACGTACAGGGGGCCCGGTAAGCCCCAGCATTTT
TRBJ2-7,-,-,TRBV27,CASSSIGTLYEQYF,TGTGCCAGCAGTTCCATAGGGACTCTGTACGAGCAGTACTTC
TRBJ2-7,-,many,TRBV5-1,CASSYTRDEQYF,TGCGCCAGCAGCTATACTAGAGACGAGCAGTACTTC
TRBJ2-3,-,few,TRBV20-1,CSARSTSGPEIRTDTQYF,TGCAGTGCTAGGTCTACCTCTGGTCCGGAAATCCGCACAGATACGCAGTATTTT
TRBJ2-7,-,few,TRBV12-3/TRBV12-4,CASSIGVGSEQYF,TGTGCCAGCAGCATTGGGGTGGGGAGCGAGCAGTACTTC
TRBJ2-7,TRBD2,-,TRBV27,CASSPSPSGRAYEQYF,TGTGCCAGCAGTCCCTCTCCTAGCGGGAGGGCATACGAGCAGTACTTC
TRBJ2-7,-,few,TRBV10-1,CASSESRFSEQYF,TGCGCCAGCAGTGAGTCGAGGTTTAGCGAGCAGTACTTC
TRBJ2-5,TRBD2,few,TRBV20-1,CSASPSSGLAGVSRETQYF,TGCAGTGCTTCACCCTCTTCGGGACTAGCGGGAGTCTCTCGAGAGACCCAGTACTTC
TRBJ2-1,-,few,TRBV27,CASAPKGNNEQFF,TGTGCCAGCGCCCCCAAGGGGAACAATGAGCAGTTCTTC
TRBJ2-1,TRBD1,many,TRBV12-3/TRBV12-4,CASSVSIHRGRNEQFF,TGTGCCAGCTCAGTTTCCATCCACAGGGGGCGGAATGAGCAGTTCTTC
TRBJ2-2,TRBD1,many,TRBV12-3/TRBV12-4,CASSLRTGETTGELFF,TGTGCCAGCAGTTTACGGACAGGGGAGACCACCGGGGAGCTGTTTTTT
TRBJ2-5,-,-,TRBV28,CASSPRAVWSQYF,TGTGCCAGCAGCCCACGGGCAGTTTGGTCCCAGTACTTC